The 17 T cell receptor beta chains below all came from one sample that was sequenced in a study of T cell repertoires in cytomegalovirus infection. TCRdb called the reads again in MiXCR, with one record for every CDR3 protein. The sample lists 200,000 to 300,000 distinct CDR3 sequences; 9.1% were seen once. The specimen sequenced was PBMCs. These receptors came from a human donor in good health (CMV status not recorded). Some clones in this sample may be carry-over from other donors' samples.

CDR3 region: CASSHLMSRPTTTEAFF. The CDR3 nucleotides read TGTGCCAGCAGCCACCTGATGAGCAGGCCGACTACCACTGAAGCTTTCTTT. V is TRBV7-2 and J is TRBJ1-1; D not resolved. The V and J ends lost 5 bases and 4 bases respectively, with 23 bases between them. Germline V CDR1 and CDR2: SGHTA, FQGNSA. The CDR3 loop spans 17 amino acids.

There are many counts of this clonotype. The chain recombines TRBV7-6 with TRBJ2-7, with TRBD1 matching 9 bases. This CDR3 region has 17 residues. From germline, CDR1 is SGHVS and CDR2 FNYEAQ. V gave up 2 bases and J gave up 3 bases; unmatched junction bases: 11. The CDR3 DNA reads TGTGCCAGCAGCTTAAAGTCCGGGACAGGGCTTTTCTACGAGCAGTACTTC. Its translation is CASSLKSGTGLFYEQYF.

On this clonotype itself: A single base separates this from a much larger clone, so it may be a read error. The chain recombines TRBV7-9 with TRBJ1-3; D is unclear. The germline V and J ends were trimmed by 5 bases and 3 bases, with 14 bases remaining between them. The length of the CDR3 is 15 residues. Germline-derived CDR1 and CDR2 are SEHNR and FQNEAQ (reference sequence). The CDR3: CASSRGEELGNTIYF. CDR3 coding DNA: TGTGCCAGCAGCCGTGGGGAAGAACTTGGAAACACCATATATTTT.

This clonotype was detected only a few times. This CDR3 reads CSANPPGAGHEQYF. CDR3 sequence (DNA): TGCAGTGCTAACCCCCCGGGGGCAGGGCATGAGCAGTACTTC. The chain carries TRBV20-1 and TRBJ2-7; TRBD1 or TRBD2 may be the D gene (6 bases each). The V end lost 4 bases, the J end lost 7 bases, and 20 bases lay between the germline ends. The CDR3 contains 14 residues. CDR1 and CDR2 from the germline V gene are DFQATT and SNEGSKA (reference sequence).

This clonotype was detected ten times or more. This chain links TRBV28 with TRBJ1-6, with a tentative D call TRBD1 (6 bases). Germline V CDR1 and CDR2: MDHEN, SYDVKM. This CDR3 has 14 residues. V was pared by 9 bases and J by 8 bases, with 17 bases between. The CDR3 DNA follows: TGTGCCAGTAGATCGACAGGAAGGGATTCACCCCTCCACTTT. Its protein product is CASRSTGRDSPLHF.

This clonotype showed up many times. The J gene is TRBJ2-7, the V gene TRBV5-1; no clear D gene. The CDR3 totals 13 residues. The V and J ends lost 0 bases and 6 bases respectively, with 10 bases between them. The germline gives CDR1 SGHRS, CDR2 YFSETQ. The CDR3 sequence is CASSLGVPPEQYF. The CDR3, as DNA: TGCGCCAGCAGCTTGGGAGTTCCCCCCGAGCAGTACTTC.

This clonotype has ten or more counts. Here the CDR3 reads CASSSDIPSYEQYF. The CDR3 DNA follows: TGTGCCAGCAGTTCGGACATCCCCTCCTACGAGCAGTACTTC. The chain carries TRBV28 and TRBJ2-7; perhaps TRBD1 as D (5 bases). Deletions cut 4 bases from V and 0 bases from J, with 10 bases between. CDR3 length equals 14 residues. CDR1 and CDR2 (germline): MDHEN, SYDVKM.

This clonotype occurred many times. This chain joins TRBV11-2 and TRBJ2-1; possible D gene TRBD1, 6 bases. This CDR3 has 15 amino acids. With 6 bases removed from V and 2 bases from J, the gap between germline ends came to 14 bases. CDR1 and CDR2 (germline): SGHAT, FQNNGV. The CDR3 sequence is CASRKWGRPYNEQFF. The CDR3 nucleotides are TGTGCCAGCAGAAAATGGGGGCGCCCCTACAATGAGCAGTTCTTC.

This clonotype was counted ten times or more. This rearrangement joins TRBV7-2 to TRBJ2-1; 10 bases are a match to TRBD2. CDR3 length: 15 residues. V gave up 5 bases and J gave up 7 bases; unmatched junction bases: 8. Germline assignment: CDR1 SGHTA and CDR2 FQGNSA. CDR3 in amino acids: CASSVSGGAGNEQFF. DNA of the CDR3: TGTGCCAGCAGCGTCAGCGGGGGGGCTGGTAATGAGCAGTTCTTC.

This clonotype was seen a few times. A read error may be the cause here, since a much bigger clone is one base away. The chain recombines TRBV11-3 with TRBJ1-6; 7 bases agree with TRBD1. The V gene's germline CDR1 is SGHNT and CDR2 YENEEA. V dropped 4 bases and J dropped 4; count of bases not matched to a gene: 1. The length of the CDR3 is 14 residues. Here the CDR3 reads CASSWTGYNSPLHF. CDR3 in DNA: TGTGCCAGCAGCTGGACAGGTTATAATTCACCCCTCCACTTT.

The gene calls are TRBV4-3 and TRBJ1-1; TRBD1 matches at 7 bases. Germline trimming cut 0 bases from V and 0 bases from J; bases unmatched to any gene: 1. Germline CDR1 reads LGHNA; CDR2 reads YSLEER. There are 15 residues in the CDR3. The chain's CDR3 is CASSQETGLNTEAFF. Written as DNA, the CDR3 is TGCGCCAGCAGCCAAGAGACAGGGCTGAACACTGAAGCTTTCTTT.

This clonotype was counted many times. This chain connects TRBV20-1 to TRBJ2-3; D perhaps matches TRBD1 (5 bases). CDR1 and CDR2 (germline): DFQATT, SNEGSKA (reference sequence). Deletions cut 0 bases from V and 3 bases from J, with 13 bases between. This CDR3 contains 15 residues. The chain's CDR3 is CSARDPRQGTDTQYF. DNA of the CDR3: TGCAGTGCTAGAGATCCTCGTCAGGGTACAGATACGCAGTATTTT.

This clonotype was seen repeatedly, ten times or more. V and J are TRBV6-4 and TRBJ2-3; 7 bases fit TRBD2. With 3 bases clipped from V and 5 bases from J, the junction kept 8 bases outside the gene matches. The germline CDR1 and CDR2 sequences are MRHNA and SNTAGT. The CDR3 extends over 15 amino acids. The CDR3 DNA follows: TGTGCCAGCAGTGATAGAGCGGGATCGGGAGATACGCAGTATTTT. This codes for CASSDRAGSGDTQYF.

There are many counts of this clonotype. The V and J genes are TRBV7-2 and TRBJ1-5, with 8 positions matching TRBD1. Per germline, CDR1 SGHTA and CDR2 FQGNSA. The CDR3 consists of 15 residues. V trimming: 5 bases; J trimming: 3 bases; junction bases outside the gene matches: 6. CDR3 residues: CASSPTGDYNQPQHF. CDR3 nucleotide sequence: TGTGCCAGCAGCCCGACAGGGGATTACAATCAGCCCCAGCATTTT. Supplemented by reference TRBV7-2 and TRBJ1-5, the full variable domain reads GAGVSQSPSNKVTEKGKDVELRCDPISGHTALYWYRQSLGQGLEFLIYFQGNSAPDKSGLPSDRFSAERTGGSVSTLTIQRTQQEDSAVYLCASSPTGDYNQPQHFGDGTRLSIL.

This clonotype was picked up a small number of times. The chain is built from TRBV12-3 or TRBV12-4 and TRBJ2-3; 7 bases fit TRBD1. This CDR3 is 12 amino acids long. V dropped 4 bases and J dropped 5; count of bases not matched to a gene: 0. The CDR3 is CASSYRGDTQYF. CDR3 DNA: TGTGCCAGCAGTTACAGGGGAGATACGCAGTATTTT.

This clonotype came up many times. The chain links TRBV6-1 to TRBJ1-1, with D unclear. CDR1 MNHNS and CDR2 SASEGT come from the germline V gene. This CDR3 comprises 14 residues. Trimming pared 0 bases from V and 8 bases from J, leaving 13 bases between. The CDR3 here is CASSEAANINEAFF. CDR3 nucleotides: TGTGCCAGCAGTGAAGCGGCCAATATAAACGAAGCTTTCTTT.

This clonotype was picked up many times. The V gene is TRBV4-1, the J gene TRBJ1-5; the D gene is possibly TRBD1 (5 bases). Trimming took 0 bases from V and 5 from J, leaving 11 bases between them. CDR1 is MGHRA and CDR2 is YSYEKL in the germline V gene. This CDR3 contains 15 residues. The CDR3 is CASSQEVTGDQPQHF. CDR3 DNA sequence: TGCGCCAGCAGCCAAGAAGTCACGGGGGATCAGCCCCAGCATTTT.